One and the same sample provided the 2 T cell receptor beta chains below, sequenced in a study of cytomegalovirus exposure and HLA in healthy donors. Vbeta (60) and Jbeta (13) primers were used in the PCR. The method was immunoSEQ multiplex PCR; TCRdb's version includes in-frame clones alone and lacks a portion of them. The sample yields approximately 150,000 clones, roughly two thirds seen once. Sequenced input: PBMCs. The receptors were sampled from a male donor in good health and CMV-seronegative.

The gene calls are TRBV9 and TRBJ1-2, with no clear D. V was trimmed by 4 bases and J by 1 base, leaving 11 bases between them. The CDR3 has 14 amino acids. Germline V gene lookup returns CDR1 SGDLS and CDR2 YYNGEE. CDR3 protein: CASSPPNYNYGYTF. The CDR3, as DNA: TGTGCCAGCAGCCCCCCTAATTATAACTATGGCTACACCTTC. The variable domain in full, completed from reference TRBV9 and TRBJ1-2, reads DSGVTQTPKHLITATGQRVTLRCSPRSGDLSVYWYQQSLDQGLQFLIQYYNGEERAKGNILERFSAQQFPDLHSELNLSSLELGDSALYFCASSPPNYNYGYTFGSGTRLTVV.

As DNA, the CDR3 is TGTGCCAGTTCGCCGGGGGGGTTCTTCTCGGACGAGCAGTACTTC. Translated: CASSPGGFFSDEQYF. J is TRBJ2-7 and V is TRBV7-3; the match to TRBD2 covers 8 bases. With 9 bases clipped from V and 5 bases from J, the junction kept 15 bases outside the gene matches. Germline lookup yields CDR1 SGHTA and CDR2 FQGTGA. The CDR3 has 15 amino acids. The variable domain in full, with the rest retrieved from reference TRBV7-3 and TRBJ2-7, is GAGVSQTPSNKVTEKGKYVELRCDPISGHTALYWYRQSLGQGPEFLIYFQGTGAADDSGLPNDRFFAVRPEGSVSTLKIQRTERGDSAVYLCASSPGGFFSDEQYFGPGTRLTVT.